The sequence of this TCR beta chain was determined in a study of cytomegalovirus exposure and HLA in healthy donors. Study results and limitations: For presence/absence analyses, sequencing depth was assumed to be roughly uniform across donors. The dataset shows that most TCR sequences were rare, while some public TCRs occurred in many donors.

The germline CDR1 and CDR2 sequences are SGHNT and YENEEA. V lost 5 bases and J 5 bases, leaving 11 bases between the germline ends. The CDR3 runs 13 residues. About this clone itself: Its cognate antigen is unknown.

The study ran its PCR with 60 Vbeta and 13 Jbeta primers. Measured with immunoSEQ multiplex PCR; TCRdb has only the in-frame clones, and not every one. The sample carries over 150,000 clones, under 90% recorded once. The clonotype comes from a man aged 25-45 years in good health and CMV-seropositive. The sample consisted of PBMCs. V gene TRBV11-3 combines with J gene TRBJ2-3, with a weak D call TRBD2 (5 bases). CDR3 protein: CASSPDSEDTQYF. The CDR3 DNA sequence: TGTGCCAGCAGCCCCGATAGCGAAGATACGCAGTATTTT. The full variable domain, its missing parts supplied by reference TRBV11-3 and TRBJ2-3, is EAGVVQSPRYKIIEKKQPVAFWCNPISGHNTLYWYLQNLGQGPELLIRYENEEAVDDSQLPKDRFSAERLKGVDSTLKIQPAELGDSAVYLCASSPDSEDTQYFGPGTRLTVL.